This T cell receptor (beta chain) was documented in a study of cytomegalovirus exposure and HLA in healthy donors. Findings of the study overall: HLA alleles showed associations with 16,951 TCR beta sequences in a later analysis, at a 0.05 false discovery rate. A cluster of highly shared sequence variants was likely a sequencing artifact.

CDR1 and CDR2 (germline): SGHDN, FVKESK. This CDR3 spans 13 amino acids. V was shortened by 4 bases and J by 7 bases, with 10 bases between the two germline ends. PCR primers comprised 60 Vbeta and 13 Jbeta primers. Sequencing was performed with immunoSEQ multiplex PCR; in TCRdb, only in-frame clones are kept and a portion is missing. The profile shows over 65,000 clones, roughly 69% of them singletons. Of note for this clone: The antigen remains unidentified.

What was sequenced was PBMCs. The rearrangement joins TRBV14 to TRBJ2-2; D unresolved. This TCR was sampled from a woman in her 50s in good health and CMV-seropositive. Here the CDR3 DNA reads TGTGCCAGCAGCCCACAAGTTTTCGGGGAGCTGTTTTTT. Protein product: CASSPQVFGELFF.